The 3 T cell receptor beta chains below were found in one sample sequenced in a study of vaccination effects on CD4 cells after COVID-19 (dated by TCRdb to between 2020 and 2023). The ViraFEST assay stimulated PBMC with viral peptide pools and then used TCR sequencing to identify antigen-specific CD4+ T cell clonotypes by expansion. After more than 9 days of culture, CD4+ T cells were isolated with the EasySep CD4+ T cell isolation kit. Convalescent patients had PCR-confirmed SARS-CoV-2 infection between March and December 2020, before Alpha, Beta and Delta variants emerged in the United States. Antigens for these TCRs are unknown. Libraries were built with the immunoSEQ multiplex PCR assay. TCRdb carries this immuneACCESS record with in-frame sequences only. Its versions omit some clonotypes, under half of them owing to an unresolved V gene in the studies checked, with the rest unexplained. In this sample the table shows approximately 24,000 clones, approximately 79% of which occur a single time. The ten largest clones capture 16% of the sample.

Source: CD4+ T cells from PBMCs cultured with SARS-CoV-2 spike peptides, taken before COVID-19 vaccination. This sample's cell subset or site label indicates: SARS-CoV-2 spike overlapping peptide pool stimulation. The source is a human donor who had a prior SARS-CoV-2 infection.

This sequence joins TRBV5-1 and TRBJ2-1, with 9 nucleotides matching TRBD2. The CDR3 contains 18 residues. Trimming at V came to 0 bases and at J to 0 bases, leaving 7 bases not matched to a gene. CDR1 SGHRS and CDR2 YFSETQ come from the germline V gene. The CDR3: CASSLEFEAGGSYNEQFF. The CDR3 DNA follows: TGCGCCAGCAGCTTGGAGTTTGAAGCGGGGGGCTCCTACAATGAGCAGTTCTTC.

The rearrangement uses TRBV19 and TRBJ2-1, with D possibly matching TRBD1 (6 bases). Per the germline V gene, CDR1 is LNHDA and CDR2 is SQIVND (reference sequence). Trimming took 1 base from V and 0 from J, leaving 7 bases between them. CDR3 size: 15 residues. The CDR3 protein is CASSIGGGSYNEQFF. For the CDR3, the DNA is TGTGCCAGTAGTATAGGAGGGGGCTCCTACAATGAGCAGTTCTTC.

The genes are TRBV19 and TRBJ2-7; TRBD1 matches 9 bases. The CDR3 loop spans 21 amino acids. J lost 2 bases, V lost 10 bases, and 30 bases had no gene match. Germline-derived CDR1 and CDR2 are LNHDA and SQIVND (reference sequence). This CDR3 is CATAVRLAAPRDRGFAYEQYF. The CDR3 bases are TGTGCCACAGCGGTCCGACTGGCGGCCCCTAGAGACAGGGGGTTTGCCTACGAGCAGTACTTC.